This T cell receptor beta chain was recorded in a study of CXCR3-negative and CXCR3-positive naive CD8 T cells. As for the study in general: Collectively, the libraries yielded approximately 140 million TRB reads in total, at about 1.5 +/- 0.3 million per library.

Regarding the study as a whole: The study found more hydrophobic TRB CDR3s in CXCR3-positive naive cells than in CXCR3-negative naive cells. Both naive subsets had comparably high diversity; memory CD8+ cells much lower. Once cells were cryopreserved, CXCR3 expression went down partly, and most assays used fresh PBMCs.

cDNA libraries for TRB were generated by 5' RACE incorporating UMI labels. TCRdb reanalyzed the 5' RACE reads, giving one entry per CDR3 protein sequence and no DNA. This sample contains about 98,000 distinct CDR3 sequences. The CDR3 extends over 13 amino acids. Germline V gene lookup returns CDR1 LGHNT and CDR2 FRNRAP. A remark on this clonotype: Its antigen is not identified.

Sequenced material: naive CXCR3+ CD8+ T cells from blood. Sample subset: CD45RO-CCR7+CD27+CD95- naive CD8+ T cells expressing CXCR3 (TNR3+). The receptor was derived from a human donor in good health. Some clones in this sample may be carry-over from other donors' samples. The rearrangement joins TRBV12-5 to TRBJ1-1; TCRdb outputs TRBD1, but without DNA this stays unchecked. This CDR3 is CASGLGGGAPAFF.